This T cell receptor (beta chain) was sequenced for a study of control samples from healthy donors and cancer patients. Sequencing used immunoSEQ multiplex PCR; TCRdb keeps in-frame clones, though not all of them. The sample holds about 73,000 clones; roughly nine tenths are singletons and the top ten take about a fifth. This clone has only one observation. The ends were cut back, 3 bases at V and 5 bases at J, with 10 bases in the middle. CDR3 size: 13 residues. Looked up from germline, CDR1 is MNHNS and CDR2 is SASEGT. This chain links TRBV6-1 with TRBJ1-1, with D unresolved. This sequence was found in a man between 60 and 75 years old with lung cancer. The sample consisted of PBMCs. In DNA form, the CDR3 reads TGTGCCAGCAGTGAGGAGGGTCGGACTGAAGCTTTCTTT. The encoded protein is CASSEEGRTEAFF.